This T cell receptor beta chain was documented in a study of a mutant IDH1 vaccine in newly diagnosed glioma. Noted time point: baseline, week 1 (first vaccination visit). Indicated treatment: pre-vaccination baseline after standard-of-care therapy. Germline V gene sequence: CDR1 KGHSH, CDR2 LQKENI. CDR3 length equals 15 residues. The V and J ends lost 5 bases and 3 bases, in that order; junction bases with no gene match: 7. Profiling relied on immunoSEQ multiplex PCR, and the TCRdb table lists in-frame clones only, not all of them. The sample lists around 53,000 clones, 80% to 90% occurring once. The TCR was taken from a man aged 40-50 years with glioma. The chain links TRBV18 to TRBJ2-7, with 10 nucleotides matching TRBD1. The material sequenced was PBMCs, taken from a glioma patient treated with radiotherapy, temozolomide or both. The CDR3 region has the DNA TGTGCCAGCTCAGCGGGACAGGGGTCTTTCTACGAGCAGTACTTC. This encodes CASSAGQGSFYEQYF. The whole variable domain, filled in from reference TRBV18 and TRBJ2-7, reads NAGVMQNPRHLVRRRGQEARLRCSPMKGHSHVYWYRQLPEEGLKFMVYLQKENIIDESGMPKERFSAEFPKEGPSILRIQQVVRGDSAAYFCASSAGQGSFYEQYFGPGTRLTVT.